This T cell receptor (beta chain) was found in a study of T-cell reconstitution after alpha-beta-depleted transplantation in children. Notes on the study in general: Several hundred rapidly expanded clones from non-depleted graft cells reportedly supplied alpha-beta T cells about two months post-transplant.

The CDR3 runs 13 residues. Looked up from germline, CDR1 is MDHEN and CDR2 is SYDVKM. The trim removed 8 bases at V and 8 bases at J, leaving 10 bases unmatched. This clonotype came up many times. What it binds is unknown. Preparation of the TCRbeta library involved a method that used unique molecular identifiers. MiXCR was run by TCRdb on the PCR reads, yielding one entry per CDR3 protein. This table holds about 580,000 distinct CDR3 sequences, around 23% found once. The chain combines TRBV28 with TRBJ1-2; 8 bases agree with TRBD1. The source was PBMCs, mostly from graft donor cells, collected 360 days after TCRalphabeta/CD19-depleted stem cell transplant. This receptor was obtained from a boy in the first two years of life who had a stem cell transplant for acute myeloid leukemia, so the T cells may come from the graft donor. The chain's CDR3 is CASRTGLVGGYTF. The CDR3 bases are TGTGCCAGCCGGACAGGGCTAGTTGGAGGCTACACCTTC.